This T cell receptor beta chain originates from a study of OX40 agonist ivuxolimab in advanced cancers. V lost 11 bases to trimming and J lost 0 bases; unmatched junction nucleotides: 5. The CDR3 runs 13 residues. Germline CDR1 reads MDHEN; CDR2 reads SYDVKM. Assay: immunoSEQ multiplex PCR; the TCRdb copy retains only in-frame clones and omits some. The table shows under 55,000 clones, with around four fifths occurring only once. This clonotype was obtained from an adult with an advanced solid tumor such as melanoma, head and neck, liver or kidney cancer. The sequencing here drew on CD4+ or CD8+ T cells sorted from blood, taken in a trial of the OX40 agonist ivuxolimab. This sequence joins TRBV28 and TRBJ1-1; TRBD1 matches 8 bases. CDR3 nucleotide sequence: TGTGCCGGCTCAGGGGGCCTGAACACTGAAGCTTTCTTT. It encodes CAGSGGLNTEAFF. The full variable domain, completed using reference TRBV28 and TRBJ1-1, is DVKVTQSSRYLVKRTGEKVFLECVQDMDHENMFWYRQDPGLGLRLIYFSYDVKMKEKGDIPEGYSVSREKKERFSLILESASTNQTSMYLCAGSGGLNTEAFFGQGTRLTVV.